A single T cell receptor beta chain is shown here with its context. The cohort comprised adults aged about 18 to 90 years residing in approximately 25 US areas. J gave up 4 bases and V 2 bases, and 4 bases lay outside the gene matches. CDR1 is KGHSH, CDR2 LQKENI, per germline. CDR3 length equals 14 residues. Clones were sequenced by immunoSEQ multiplex PCR, and TCRdb holds only the in-frame ones, with some missing. This sample yields about 130,000 clones, of which about 86% are seen a single time; roughly 2.3% belongs to the top ten. This entry is derived from a study of blood T cell repertoires in COVID-19.

This sequence was found in a man aged 40-50 years with acute COVID-19. The sequenced sample was PBMCs or T cells enriched from blood (not recorded which). The chain couples TRBV18 to TRBJ1-1; 7 bases align to TRBD1. CDR3 residues: CASSPSRTGTEAFF. The CDR3 nucleotides read TGTGCCAGCTCACCATCGAGGACAGGCACTGAAGCTTTCTTT.